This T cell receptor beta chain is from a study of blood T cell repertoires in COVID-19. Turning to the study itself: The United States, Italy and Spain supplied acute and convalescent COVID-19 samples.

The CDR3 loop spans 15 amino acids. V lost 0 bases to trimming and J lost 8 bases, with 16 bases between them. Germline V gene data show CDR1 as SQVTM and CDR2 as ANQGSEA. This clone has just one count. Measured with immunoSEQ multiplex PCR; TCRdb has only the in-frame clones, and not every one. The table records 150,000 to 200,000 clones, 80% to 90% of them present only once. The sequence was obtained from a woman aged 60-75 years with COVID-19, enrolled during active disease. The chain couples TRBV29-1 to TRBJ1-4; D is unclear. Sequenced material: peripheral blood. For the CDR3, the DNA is TGCAGCGTTGAAGATCGTACGCGGGCCGGGGAAAAACTGTTTTTT. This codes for CSVEDRTRAGEKLFF.